A selection of T cell receptor beta chains follows, all from one sample in a study of PD-L1 blockade in urothelial cancer. The data were produced by immunoSEQ multiplex PCR, yet TCRdb's version contains in-frame clones alone and is incomplete. Among about 52,000 clones listed, approximately 80% were seen once. Here the sequenced sample was PBMCs, taken around atezolizumab (anti-PD-L1) treatment. These TCRs come from a man aged 50-60 years with urothelial cancer. CDR3s include the opening cysteine and the closing phenylalanine or tryptophan. Each record gives: D gene, V gene, J gene, CDR3 protein, CDR3 DNA. A D gene is named only where the DNA matches it firmly.

>NA|TRBV7-9|TRBJ2-1
CASSSSVRYNEQFF
TGTGCCAGCAGTTCTAGCGTGCGTTACAATGAGCAGTTCTTC
>NA|TRBV29-1|TRBJ1-1
CSGDSEAFF
TGCAGCGGTGATTCGGAAGCTTTCTTT
>NA|TRBV7-9|TRBJ1-5
CASSGGINSNQPQHF
TGTGCCAGCAGCGGGGGGATTAATAGCAATCAGCCCCAGCATTTT
>NA|TRBV29-1|TRBJ2-4
CSVPETGFSKNIQYF
TGCAGCGTTCCGGAAACAGGGTTTTCCAAAAACATTCAGTACTTC
>TRBD2|TRBV11-1|TRBJ2-3
CASSPRTRSSADTQYF
TGTGCCAGCAGCCCTCGGACTAGGAGTAGCGCAGATACGCAGTATTTT
>TRBD1|TRBV19|TRBJ1-5
CASSIIATGNQPQHF
TGTGCCAGTAGTATAATCGCGACAGGGAATCAGCCCCAGCATTTT
>TRBD1|TRBV11-2|TRBJ1-6
CASSLQGGNSPLHF
TGTGCCAGCAGCTTACAGGGGGGAAATTCACCCCTCCACTTT
>NA|TRBV5-1|TRBJ1-2
CASSHLAGAGGYTF
TGCGCCAGCAGCCACCTTGCGGGGGCGGGTGGCTACACCTTC
>TRBD1|TRBV9|TRBJ2-7
CASSVGGTGSYEQYF
TGTGCCAGCAGCGTTGGTGGGACAGGCTCCTACGAGCAGTACTTC
>NA|TRBV30|TRBJ2-2
CAWSVLAGPGELFF
TGTGCCTGGAGTGTACTGGCAGGCCCCGGGGAGCTGTTTTTT
>NA|TRBV30|TRBJ1-1
CAWQLASSYTEAFF
TGTGCCTGGCAGTTGGCTTCTTCGTACACTGAAGCTTTCTTT
>NA|TRBV7-9|TRBJ1-1
CASSRLRDLDVNTEAFF
TGTGCCAGCAGCCGACTCAGGGATTTGGACGTGAACACTGAAGCTTTCTTT
>NA|TRBV5-6|TRBJ2-7
CASSSDISYEQYF
TGTGCCAGCAGCTCGGACATATCCTACGAGCAGTACTTC